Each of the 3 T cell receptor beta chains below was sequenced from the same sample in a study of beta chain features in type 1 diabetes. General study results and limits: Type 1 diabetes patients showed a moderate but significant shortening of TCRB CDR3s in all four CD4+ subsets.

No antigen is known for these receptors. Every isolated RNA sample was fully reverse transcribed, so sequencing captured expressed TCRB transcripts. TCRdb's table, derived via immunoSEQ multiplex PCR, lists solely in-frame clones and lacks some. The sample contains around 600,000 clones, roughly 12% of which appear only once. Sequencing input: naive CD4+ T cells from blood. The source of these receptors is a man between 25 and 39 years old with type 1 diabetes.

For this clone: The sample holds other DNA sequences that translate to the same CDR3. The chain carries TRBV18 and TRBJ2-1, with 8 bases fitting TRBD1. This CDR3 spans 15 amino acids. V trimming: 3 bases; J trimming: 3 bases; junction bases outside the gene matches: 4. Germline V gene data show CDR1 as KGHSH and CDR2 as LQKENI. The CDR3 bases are TGTGCCAGCTCACCCGGGACAGGAGACTACAATGAGCAGTTCTTC. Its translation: CASSPGTGDYNEQFF. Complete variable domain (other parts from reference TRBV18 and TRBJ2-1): NAGVMQNPRHLVRRRGQEARLRCSPMKGHSHVYWYRQLPEEGLKFMVYLQKENIIDESGMPKERFSAEFPKEGPSILRIQQVVRGDSAAYFCASSPGTGDYNEQFFGPGTRLTVL.

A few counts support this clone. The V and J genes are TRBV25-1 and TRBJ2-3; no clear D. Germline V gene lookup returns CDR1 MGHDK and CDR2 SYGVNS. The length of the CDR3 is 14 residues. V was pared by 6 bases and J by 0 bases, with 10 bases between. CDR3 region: CASRQAGSTDTQYF. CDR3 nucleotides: TGTGCCAGCAGGCAGGCTGGGAGCACAGATACGCAGTATTTT.

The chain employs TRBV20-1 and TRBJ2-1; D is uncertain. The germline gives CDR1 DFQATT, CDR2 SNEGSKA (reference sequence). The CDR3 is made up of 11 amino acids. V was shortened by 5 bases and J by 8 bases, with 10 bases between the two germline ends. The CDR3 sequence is CSAPRGYEQFF. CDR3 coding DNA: TGCAGTGCTCCACGAGGTTATGAGCAGTTCTTC.